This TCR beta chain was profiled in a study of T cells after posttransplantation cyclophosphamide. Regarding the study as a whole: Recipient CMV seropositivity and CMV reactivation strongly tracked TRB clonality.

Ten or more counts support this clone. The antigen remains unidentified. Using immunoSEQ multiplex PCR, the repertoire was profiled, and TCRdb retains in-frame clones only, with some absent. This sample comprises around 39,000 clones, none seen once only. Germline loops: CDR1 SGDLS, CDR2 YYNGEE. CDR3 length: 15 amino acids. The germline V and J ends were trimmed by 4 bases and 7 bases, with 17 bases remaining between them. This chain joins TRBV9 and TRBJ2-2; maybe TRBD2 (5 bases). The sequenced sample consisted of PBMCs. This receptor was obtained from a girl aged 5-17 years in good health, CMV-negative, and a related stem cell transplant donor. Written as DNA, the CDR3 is TGTGCCAGCAGCCCTCACTTCCCTGGAGGCGGGGAGCTGTTTTTT. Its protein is CASSPHFPGGGELFF. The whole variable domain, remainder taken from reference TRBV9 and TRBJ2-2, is DSGVTQTPKHLITATGQRVTLRCSPRSGDLSVYWYQQSLDQGLQFLIQYYNGEERAKGNILERFSAQQFPDLHSELNLSSLELGDSALYFCASSPHFPGGGELFFGEGSRLTVL.